One sample yielded the 10 T cell receptor beta chains listed below, sequenced in a study of OX40 agonist ivuxolimab in advanced cancers. TCRdb keeps only in-frame clones here, not all; method: immunoSEQ multiplex PCR. The sample shows tens of thousands of clones, 75% to 90% of them seen only once. This sample comprised CD4+ or CD8+ T cells sorted from blood, obtained in a trial of the OX40 agonist ivuxolimab. These receptors all stem from an adult with an advanced solid tumor such as melanoma, head and neck, liver or kidney cancer.

The genes are TRBV27 and TRBJ1-1; D might be TRBD1 (6 bases). Trimming stripped 5 bases from V and 7 bases from J, with 26 bases between. The V gene's germline CDR1 is MNHEY and CDR2 SMNVEV (reference sequence). The CDR3 is made up of 17 amino acids. The CDR3: CASSTTGYGLGFFEAFF. The CDR3 nucleotides are TGTGCCAGCAGTACCACAGGGTATGGGTTGGGTTTTTTTGAAGCTTTCTTT.

The gene calls are TRBV7-9 and TRBJ2-2; 10 bases are a match to TRBD2. This CDR3 region has 16 residues. Germline V CDR1 and CDR2: SEHNR, FQNEAQ (reference sequence). V dropped 4 bases and J dropped 6; count of bases not matched to a gene: 8. This chain's CDR3 is CASSSDSGRRAGELFF. CDR3 DNA: TGTGCCAGCAGCTCCGATAGCGGGAGGAGGGCCGGGGAGCTGTTTTTT.

In its sample, this clone was seen once. The CDR3 bases are TGCGCCAGCAGCCCCCTAGGGGGGAGGGATGAAAAACTGTTTTTT. Its translation is CASSPLGGRDEKLFF. The chain combines TRBV4-1 with TRBJ1-4, with D perhaps matching TRBD1 (6 bases). V was shortened by 4 bases and J by 6 bases, with 15 bases between the two germline ends. Per the germline V gene, CDR1 is MGHRA and CDR2 is YSYEKL. This CDR3 is built from 15 residues.

This chain joins TRBV27 and TRBJ2-7, with 9 bases lining up with TRBD1. The CDR3 runs 19 residues. Germline V lookup: CDR1 MNHEY, CDR2 SMNVEV (reference sequence). J lost 2 bases, V lost 5 bases, and 19 bases had no gene match. Here the CDR3 reads CASSIYLASGTGHTYEQYF. Here the CDR3 DNA reads TGTGCCAGCAGTATATACCTCGCTTCCGGGACAGGGCACACCTACGAGCAGTACTTC.

The V and J genes are TRBV13 and TRBJ2-7; TRBD1 matches at 8 bases. Germline CDR1 and CDR2: PRHDT and FYEKMQ (reference sequence). J gave up 4 bases and V 5 bases, and 7 bases lay outside the gene matches. The CDR3 consists of 14 residues. Here the CDR3 reads CASSTGTGPYEQYF. CDR3 bases: TGTGCCAGCAGCACGGGGACAGGTCCATACGAGCAGTACTTC.

Comments on this clone: Germline and junction disagree at one end, which may indicate a read error. Different DNA sequences within this sample yield the same CDR3. The chain carries TRBV2 and TRBJ1-2; 7 positions match TRBD1. Germline V gene lookup returns CDR1 SNHLY and CDR2 FYNNEI. This CDR3 has 15 amino acids. The CDR3 spells CASRAGGYKNYGYTF. The CDR3 DNA is TGCGCCAGCAGGGCAGGGGGGTACAAGAACTATGGCTACACCTTC.

V and J are TRBV9 and TRBJ2-5; 9 bases match TRBD2. V lost 2 bases to trimming and J lost 5 bases; unmatched junction nucleotides: 10. The CDR3 sequence is 16 residues long. CDR1 SGDLS and CDR2 YYNGEE come from the germline V gene. The CDR3 coding sequence is TGTGCCAGCAGCGTCTTCGGCGGGGGGGCTAAGGAGACCCAGTACTTC. Protein product: CASSVFGGGAKETQYF.

The genes are TRBV4-1 and TRBJ2-1, with 8 nucleotides matching TRBD2. The CDR3 spans 15 residues. Per the germline V gene, CDR1 is MGHRA and CDR2 is YSYEKL. V shed 4 bases, J shed 7 bases, and the junction held 9 bases outside the gene matches. The CDR3: CASSRESGGQNEQFF. The CDR3 bases are TGCGCCAGCAGCCGGGAAAGCGGGGGTCAAAATGAGCAGTTCTTC.

J is TRBJ1-1 and V is TRBV9, with D uncertain. In germline, CDR1 is SGDLS, CDR2 YYNGEE. With 4 bases removed from V and 4 bases from J, the gap between germline ends came to 5 bases. The CDR3 has 11 residues. DNA for the CDR3: TGTGCCAGCAGCTCCCTCACTGAAGCTTTCTTT. It yields the protein CASSSLTEAFF.

The chain uses TRBV5-8 and TRBJ2-3, with D perhaps given as TRBD1 or TRBD2 (5 bases each). The CDR3 has 13 amino acids. V shed 6 bases and J shed 1 base, with 9 bases lying between them. Germline CDR1 is SGHTS and CDR2 is YDEGEE. The CDR3 loop reads CASNQGGTDTQYF. CDR3 DNA sequence: TGTGCCAGCAACCAGGGAGGCACAGATACGCAGTATTTT.